What follows describes a single TCR beta chain. Prepared TCR beta cDNA libraries contained unique molecular identifiers. Using its own MiXCR run on the PCR reads, TCRdb lists one record per CDR3 protein. The repertoire has roughly 650,000 distinct CDR3 sequences, over 45% of them found once; the top ten carry approximately 10%. This sample was included in a study of post-analysis software for immune sequencing data. The sequence came from a girl aged 2 to 9 with multiple sclerosis. The sequenced sample consisted of blood.

The CDR3 nucleotides are TGCGCCAGCAGTGAAGCTGGGTGGAGGTATGAGTACTTC. Its protein is CASSEAGWRYEYF. The chain carries TRBV10-2 and TRBJ2-7, with D maybe TRBD2 (5 bases). CDR3 length: 13 amino acids. V was cut by 3 bases and J by 11 bases, with 17 bases left in between. Germline CDR1 reads WSHSY; CDR2 reads SAAADI.